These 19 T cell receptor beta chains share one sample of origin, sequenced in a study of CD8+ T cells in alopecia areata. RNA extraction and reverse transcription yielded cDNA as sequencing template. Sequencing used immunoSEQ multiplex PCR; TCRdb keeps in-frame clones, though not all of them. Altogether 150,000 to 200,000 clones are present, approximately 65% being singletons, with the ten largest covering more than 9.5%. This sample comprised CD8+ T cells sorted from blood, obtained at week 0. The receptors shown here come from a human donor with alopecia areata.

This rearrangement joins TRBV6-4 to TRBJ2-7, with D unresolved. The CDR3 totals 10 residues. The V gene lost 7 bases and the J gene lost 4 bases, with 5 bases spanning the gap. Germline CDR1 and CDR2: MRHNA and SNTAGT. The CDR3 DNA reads TGTGCCAGCACCCCGTACGAGCAGTACTTC. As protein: CASTPYEQYF.

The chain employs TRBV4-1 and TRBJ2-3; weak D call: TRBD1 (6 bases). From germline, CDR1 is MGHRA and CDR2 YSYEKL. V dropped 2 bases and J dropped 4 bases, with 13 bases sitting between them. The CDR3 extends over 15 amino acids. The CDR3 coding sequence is TGCGCCAGCAGCCAAACCACCAGGGGACCAGATACGCAGTATTTT. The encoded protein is CASSQTTRGPDTQYF.

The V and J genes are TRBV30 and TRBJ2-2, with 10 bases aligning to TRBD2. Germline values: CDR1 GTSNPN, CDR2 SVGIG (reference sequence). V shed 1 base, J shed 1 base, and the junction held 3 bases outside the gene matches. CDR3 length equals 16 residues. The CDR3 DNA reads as TGTGCCTGGAGTGAACTAGCGGGGCAGAACACCGGGGAGCTGTTTTTT. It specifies CAWSELAGQNTGELFF.

The CDR3 region is CATALRNTEAFF. Here the CDR3 DNA reads TGTGCCACCGCCCTCCGAAACACTGAAGCTTTCTTT. The chain has TRBV15 and TRBJ1-1; D remains ambiguous. V lost 8 bases, J lost 2 bases, and 9 bases lay in between. Looked up from germline, CDR1 is LNHNV and CDR2 is YYDKDF (reference sequence). The CDR3 is 12 residues long.

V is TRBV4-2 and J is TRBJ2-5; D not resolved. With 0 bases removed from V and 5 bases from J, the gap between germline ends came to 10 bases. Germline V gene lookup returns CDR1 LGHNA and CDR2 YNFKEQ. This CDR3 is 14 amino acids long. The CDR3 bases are TGTGCCAGCAGCCAAGATGTGGGGATTGAGACCCAGTACTTC. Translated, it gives CASSQDVGIETQYF.

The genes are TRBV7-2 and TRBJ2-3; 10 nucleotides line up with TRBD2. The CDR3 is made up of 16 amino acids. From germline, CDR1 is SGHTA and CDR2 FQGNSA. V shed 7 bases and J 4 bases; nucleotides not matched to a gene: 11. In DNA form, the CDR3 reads TGTGCCAGCAACCTCGTAGCGGGGGGATGGGCAGATACGCAGTATTTT. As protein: CASNLVAGGWADTQYF.

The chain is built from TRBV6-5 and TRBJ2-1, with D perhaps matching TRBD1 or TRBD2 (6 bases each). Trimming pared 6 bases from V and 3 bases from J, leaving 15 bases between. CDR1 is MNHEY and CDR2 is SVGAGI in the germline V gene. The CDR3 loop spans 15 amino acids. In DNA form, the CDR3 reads TGTGCCAGCAGATCCTCGGGGGCCAGCTACAATGAGCAGTTCTTC. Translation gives CASRSSGASYNEQFF.

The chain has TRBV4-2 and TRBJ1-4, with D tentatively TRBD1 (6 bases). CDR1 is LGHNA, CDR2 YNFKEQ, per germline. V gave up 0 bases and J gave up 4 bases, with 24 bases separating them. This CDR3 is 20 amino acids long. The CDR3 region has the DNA TGTGCCAGCAGCCAAGACGACCAATCTCTAGGGGGGTTCGGTAATGAAAAACTGTTTTTT. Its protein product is CASSQDDQSLGGFGNEKLFF.

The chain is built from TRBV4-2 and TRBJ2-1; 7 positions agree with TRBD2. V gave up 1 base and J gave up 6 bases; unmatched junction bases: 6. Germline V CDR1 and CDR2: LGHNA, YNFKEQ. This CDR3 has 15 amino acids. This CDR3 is CASSQVDGGGNEQFF. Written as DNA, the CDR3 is TGTGCCAGCAGCCAAGTAGACGGCGGGGGCAATGAGCAGTTCTTC.

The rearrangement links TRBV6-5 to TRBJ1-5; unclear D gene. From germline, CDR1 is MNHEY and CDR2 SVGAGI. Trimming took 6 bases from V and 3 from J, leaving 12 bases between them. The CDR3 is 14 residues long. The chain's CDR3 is CASSSVSTNQPQHF. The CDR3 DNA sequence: TGTGCCAGCAGCTCAGTTAGCACCAATCAGCCCCAGCATTTT.

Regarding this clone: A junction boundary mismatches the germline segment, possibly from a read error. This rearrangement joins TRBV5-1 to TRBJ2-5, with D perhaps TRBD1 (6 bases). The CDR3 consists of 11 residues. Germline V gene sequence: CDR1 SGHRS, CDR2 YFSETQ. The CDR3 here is CASSLGRDTDF. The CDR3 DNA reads TGCGCCAGCAGCTTGGGAAGGGACACCGACTTC.

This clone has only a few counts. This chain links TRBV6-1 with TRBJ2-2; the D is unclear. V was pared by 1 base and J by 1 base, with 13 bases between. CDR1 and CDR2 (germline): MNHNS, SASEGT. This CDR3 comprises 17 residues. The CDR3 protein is CASSEERWRQNTGELFF. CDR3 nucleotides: TGTGCCAGCAGTGAAGAGAGGTGGAGACAGAACACCGGGGAGCTGTTTTTT.

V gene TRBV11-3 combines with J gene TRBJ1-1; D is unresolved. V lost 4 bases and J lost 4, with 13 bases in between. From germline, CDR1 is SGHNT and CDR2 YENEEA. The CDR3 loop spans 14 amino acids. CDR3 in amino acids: CASSSYKGFTEAFF. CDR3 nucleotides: TGTGCCAGCAGCTCATATAAGGGTTTCACTGAAGCTTTCTTT.

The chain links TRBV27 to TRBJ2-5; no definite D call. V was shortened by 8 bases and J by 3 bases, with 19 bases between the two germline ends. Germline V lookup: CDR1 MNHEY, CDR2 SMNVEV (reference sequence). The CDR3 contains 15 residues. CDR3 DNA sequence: TGTGCCAGCCGAGATCAACCTACTCGGAAAGAGACCCAGTACTTC. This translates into CASRDQPTRKETQYF.

The DNA of the CDR3 is TGTGCTAGTGGTTTTCGGGAGACGCCGGGCATGGGTCAGCCCCAGCATTTT. This translates into CASGFRETPGMGQPQHF. The chain combines TRBV12-5 with TRBJ1-5; no clear D gene. Germline loops: CDR1 LGHNT, CDR2 FRNRAP. V shed 3 bases and J shed 6 bases, with 21 bases lying between them. The CDR3 covers 17 residues.

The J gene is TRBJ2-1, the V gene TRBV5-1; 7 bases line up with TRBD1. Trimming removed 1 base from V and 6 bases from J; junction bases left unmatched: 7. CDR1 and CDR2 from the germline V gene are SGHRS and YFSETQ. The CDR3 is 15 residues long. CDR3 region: CASSLKGALGNEQFF. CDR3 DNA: TGCGCCAGCAGCTTGAAGGGGGCGCTGGGCAATGAGCAGTTCTTC.

The CDR3 spells CAWSLARDRGYEQYF. CDR3 in DNA: TGTGCCTGGAGCCTCGCCAGGGACAGGGGGTACGAGCAGTACTTC. V is TRBV30 and J is TRBJ2-7, with 11 bases matching TRBD1. The V and J ends lost 3 bases and 4 bases, in that order; junction bases with no gene match: 8. CDR1 is GTSNPN and CDR2 is SVGIG in the germline V gene (reference sequence). The CDR3 extends over 15 amino acids.

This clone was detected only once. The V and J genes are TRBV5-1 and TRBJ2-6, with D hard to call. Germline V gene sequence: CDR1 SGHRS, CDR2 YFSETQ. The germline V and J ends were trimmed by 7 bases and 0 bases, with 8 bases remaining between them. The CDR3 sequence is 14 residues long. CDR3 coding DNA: TGCGCCAGCTACATGAGCTCTGGGGCCAACGTCCTGACTTTC. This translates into CASYMSSGANVLTF.

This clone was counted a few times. In DNA form, the CDR3 reads TGCGCCAGCAGCCAAGGGACTCCCAACTATGGCTACACCTTC. Its translation is CASSQGTPNYGYTF. This rearrangement joins TRBV4-1 to TRBJ1-2; no firm D call. The germline V and J ends were trimmed by 1 base and 2 bases, with 8 bases remaining between them. The CDR3 loop spans 14 amino acids. Germline lookup yields CDR1 MGHRA and CDR2 YSYEKL.